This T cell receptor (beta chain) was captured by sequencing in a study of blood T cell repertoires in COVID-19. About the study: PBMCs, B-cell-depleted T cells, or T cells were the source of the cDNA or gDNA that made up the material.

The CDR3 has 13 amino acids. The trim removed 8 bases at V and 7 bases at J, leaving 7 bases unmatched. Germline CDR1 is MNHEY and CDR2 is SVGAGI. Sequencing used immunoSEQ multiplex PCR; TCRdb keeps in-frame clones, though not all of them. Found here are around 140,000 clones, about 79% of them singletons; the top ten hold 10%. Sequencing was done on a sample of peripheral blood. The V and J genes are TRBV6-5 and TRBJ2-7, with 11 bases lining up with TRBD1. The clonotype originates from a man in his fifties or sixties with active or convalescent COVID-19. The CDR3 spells CASRRDRGGEQYF. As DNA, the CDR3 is TGTGCCAGCCGACGGGACAGGGGGGGAGAGCAGTACTTC.